Presented here are 15 T cell receptor beta chains from one specimen sequenced in a study of T cells after yellow fever vaccination. TCRdb reprocessed the 5' RACE reads via MiXCR and lists one record per CDR3 protein. This sample has 280,000 or so distinct CDR3 sequences, with 8.7% found just once. The starting material was CD4+ T cells sorted from PBMCs, obtained 5 days after the yellow fever booster vaccination. Source of these receptors: a man between 18 and 35 years old who received the YFV17D yellow fever vaccine.

The rearrangement uses TRBV5-1 and TRBJ1-2; D perhaps matches TRBD1 (6 bases). V lost 4 bases and J 6 bases, leaving 19 bases between the germline ends. This CDR3 is built from 15 residues. Germline V gene data show CDR1 as SGHRS and CDR2 as YFSETQ. CDR3 coding DNA: TGCGCCAGCAGCGACCCGTCACAGGGAACTAATGGCTACACCTTC. It specifies CASSDPSQGTNGYTF.

The V call is TRBV9, the J call TRBJ1-2; D unclear. V was clipped by 0 bases and J by 0 bases, with 9 bases between them. Per the germline V gene, CDR1 is SGDLS and CDR2 is YYNGEE. The CDR3 runs 15 residues. The CDR3, as DNA: TGTGCCAGCAGCGTAGGGTTACTAGCTAACTATGGCTACACCTTC. Amino acid sequence: CASSVGLLANYGYTF. The full variable domain, in which reference TRBV9 and TRBJ1-2 provide the parts outside the CDR3, is DSGVTQTPKHLITATGQRVTLRCSPRSGDLSVYWYQQSLDQGLQFLIQYYNGEERAKGNILERFSAQQFPDLHSELNLSSLELGDSALYFCASSVGLLANYGYTFGSGTRLTVV.

This clonotype appeared many times. J is TRBJ2-5 and V is TRBV7-2, with D perhaps assigned TRBD1 or TRBD2 (5 bases each). Trimming removed 2 bases from V and 5 bases from J, with 12 bases in between. The CDR3 consists of 14 residues. Germline-derived CDR1 and CDR2 are SGHTA and FQGNSA. CDR3 sequence reads: CASSLLTREETQYF. CDR3 coding DNA: TGTGCCAGCAGCTTACTTACCAGGGAGGAGACCCAGTACTTC. Full variable domain (outside the CDR3, taken from reference TRBV7-2 and TRBJ2-5): GAGVSQSPSNKVTEKGKDVELRCDPISGHTALYWYRQSLGQGLEFLIYFQGNSAPDKSGLPSDRFSAERTGGSVSTLTIQRTQQEDSAVYLCASSLLTREETQYFGPGTRLLVL.

This chain links TRBV11-2 with TRBJ1-1; D unresolved. The CDR3 contains 12 residues. Germline CDR1 reads SGHAT; CDR2 reads FQNNGV. With 1 base removed from V and 6 bases from J, the gap between germline ends came to 6 bases. In nucleotides, the CDR3 is TGTGCCAGCAGCTTAGTTGTCTCTGAAGCTTTCTTT. This translates into CASSLVVSEAFF. Drawing the rest from reference TRBV11-2 and TRBJ1-1, the complete variable domain is EAGVAQSPRYKIIEKRQSVAFWCNPISGHATLYWYQQILGQGPKLLIQFQNNGVVDDSQLPKDRFSAERLKGVDSTLKIQPAKLEDSAVYLCASSLVVSEAFFGQGTRLTVV.

The chain joins TRBV20-1 to TRBJ2-1, with 9 nucleotides matching TRBD2. This CDR3 has 14 residues. The germline gives CDR1 DFQATT, CDR2 SNEGSKA (reference sequence). With 5 bases clipped from V and 4 bases from J, the junction kept 6 bases outside the gene matches. CDR3 nucleotides: TGCAGTGCTCCCGATCTAGCGGGGTACAATGAGCAGTTCTTC. As protein: CSAPDLAGYNEQFF.

The V and J genes are TRBV4-2 and TRBJ2-3, with TRBD2 matching over 8 bases. V gave up 5 bases and J gave up 5 bases; unmatched junction bases: 6. The CDR3 contains 14 residues. Germline V gene sequence: CDR1 LGHNA, CDR2 YNFKEQ. Here the CDR3 reads CASSGLANVDTQYF. The CDR3 DNA reads as TGTGCCAGCAGCGGACTAGCTAACGTAGATACGCAGTATTTT.

This clonotype was seen at least ten times. The chain is built from TRBV11-2 and TRBJ2-7, with D perhaps matching TRBD2 (6 bases). From germline, CDR1 is SGHAT and CDR2 FQNNGV. The CDR3 covers 15 residues. V gave up 2 bases and J gave up 2 bases, with 13 bases separating them. The CDR3 DNA is TGTGCCAGCAGCTTATCGCGGGGATCGACCTACGAGCAGTACGTC. It specifies CASSLSRGSTYEQYV.

The table lists this clonotype with many counts. The CDR3 DNA sequence: TGTGCCAGCAGTTCCTATGACAGGGTGCAGACCCAGTACTTC. Translating it yields CASSSYDRVQTQYF. The rearrangement joins TRBV12-3 or TRBV12-4 to TRBJ2-5; 7 bases fit TRBD1. This CDR3 is built from 14 residues. Trimming at V came to 4 bases and at J to 6 bases, leaving 8 bases not matched to a gene.

In this sample, this clonotype turned up a few times. The gene calls are TRBV9 and TRBJ1-2, with 7 bases that match TRBD1. V was pared by 4 bases and J by 4 bases, with 10 bases of the junction left unmatched. Germline V lookup: CDR1 SGDLS, CDR2 YYNGEE. There are 15 residues in the CDR3. CDR3 bases: TGTGCCAGCAGCTCAGCCGGGACAGTAAGCTATGGCTACACCTTC. This encodes CASSSAGTVSYGYTF.

This clonotype was found a few times. The V gene is TRBV5-6, the J gene TRBJ2-1; 9 bases are shared with TRBD1. This CDR3 is built from 13 residues. Germline-derived CDR1 and CDR2 are SGHDT and YYEEEE. The J segment lost 8 bases and the V segment lost 4 bases, leaving 4 bases of the junction unmatched. The CDR3 coding sequence is TGTGCCAGCAGCGGTACAGGGGGCGATGAGCAGTTCTTC. Translation gives CASSGTGGDEQFF.

This clonotype was detected a few times. The V and J genes are TRBV5-1 and TRBJ1-2, with TRBD1 matching over 8 bases. Unmatched junction bases numbered 10, after V lost 9 bases and J lost 6 bases. The CDR3 extends over 13 amino acids. CDR1 is SGHRS and CDR2 is YFSETQ in the germline V gene. CDR3 amino acids: CATTTGVKDGYTF. CDR3 sequence (DNA): TGCGCCACTACGACAGGGGTCAAGGATGGCTACACCTTC. Variable domain in full (rest from reference TRBV5-1 and TRBJ1-2): KAGVTQTPRYLIKTRGQQVTLSCSPISGHRSVSWYQQTPGQGLQFLFEYFSETQRNKGNFPGRFSGRQFSNSRSEMNVSTLELGDSALYLCATTTGVKDGYTFGSGTRLTVV.

V gene TRBV6-5 combines with J gene TRBJ2-7; maybe TRBD1 (5 bases). Germline V lookup: CDR1 MNHEY, CDR2 SVGAGI. The CDR3 spans 15 residues. V lost 8 bases and J lost 2, with 19 bases in between. This CDR3 is CASGHTTANTYEQYF. CDR3 sequence (DNA): TGTGCCAGCGGACATACTACTGCCAACACCTACGAGCAGTACTTC.

This clonotype was counted only a few times. The chain couples TRBV15 to TRBJ2-2; tentatively, D is TRBD1 or TRBD2 (5 bases each). The CDR3 contains 16 residues. The ends were cut back, 1 base at V and 4 bases at J, with 13 bases in the middle. Germline CDR1 LNHNV, CDR2 YYDKDF (reference sequence). The CDR3 region is CATSRVRGTGTGELFF. Here the CDR3 DNA reads TGTGCCACCAGCAGAGTTAGAGGGACGGGCACCGGGGAGCTGTTTTTT.

This chain links TRBV7-8 with TRBJ1-5, with D possibly being TRBD1 (6 bases). CDR1 SGHVS and CDR2 FQNEAQ come from the germline V gene. This CDR3 is 16 amino acids long. V was trimmed by 1 base and J by 7 bases, leaving 17 bases between them. The CDR3 here is CASSLGGMGAYQPQHF. The CDR3 DNA sequence: TGTGCCAGCAGCTTAGGAGGGATGGGGGCCTACCAGCCCCAGCATTTT. Full variable domain (rest looked up from reference TRBV7-8 and TRBJ1-5): GAGVSQSPRYKVAKRGQDVALRCDPISGHVSLFWYQQALGQGPEFLTYFQNEAQLDKSGLPSDRFFAERPEGSVSTLKIQRTQQEDSAVYLCASSLGGMGAYQPQHFGDGTRLSIL.

This clonotype was observed a handful of times. This rearrangement joins TRBV5-1 to TRBJ1-1; D gene ambiguous. This CDR3 contains 15 residues. V lost 0 bases and J 0 bases, leaving 9 bases between the germline ends. Germline V gene lookup returns CDR1 SGHRS and CDR2 YFSETQ. This CDR3 is CASSLANLLNTEAFF. CDR3 nucleotide sequence: TGCGCCAGCAGCTTGGCTAATCTCTTGAACACTGAAGCTTTCTTT. The full variable domain, its missing parts supplied by reference TRBV5-1 and TRBJ1-1, is KAGVTQTPRYLIKTRGQQVTLSCSPISGHRSVSWYQQTPGQGLQFLFEYFSETQRNKGNFPGRFSGRQFSNSRSEMNVSTLELGDSALYLCASSLANLLNTEAFFGQGTRLTVV.